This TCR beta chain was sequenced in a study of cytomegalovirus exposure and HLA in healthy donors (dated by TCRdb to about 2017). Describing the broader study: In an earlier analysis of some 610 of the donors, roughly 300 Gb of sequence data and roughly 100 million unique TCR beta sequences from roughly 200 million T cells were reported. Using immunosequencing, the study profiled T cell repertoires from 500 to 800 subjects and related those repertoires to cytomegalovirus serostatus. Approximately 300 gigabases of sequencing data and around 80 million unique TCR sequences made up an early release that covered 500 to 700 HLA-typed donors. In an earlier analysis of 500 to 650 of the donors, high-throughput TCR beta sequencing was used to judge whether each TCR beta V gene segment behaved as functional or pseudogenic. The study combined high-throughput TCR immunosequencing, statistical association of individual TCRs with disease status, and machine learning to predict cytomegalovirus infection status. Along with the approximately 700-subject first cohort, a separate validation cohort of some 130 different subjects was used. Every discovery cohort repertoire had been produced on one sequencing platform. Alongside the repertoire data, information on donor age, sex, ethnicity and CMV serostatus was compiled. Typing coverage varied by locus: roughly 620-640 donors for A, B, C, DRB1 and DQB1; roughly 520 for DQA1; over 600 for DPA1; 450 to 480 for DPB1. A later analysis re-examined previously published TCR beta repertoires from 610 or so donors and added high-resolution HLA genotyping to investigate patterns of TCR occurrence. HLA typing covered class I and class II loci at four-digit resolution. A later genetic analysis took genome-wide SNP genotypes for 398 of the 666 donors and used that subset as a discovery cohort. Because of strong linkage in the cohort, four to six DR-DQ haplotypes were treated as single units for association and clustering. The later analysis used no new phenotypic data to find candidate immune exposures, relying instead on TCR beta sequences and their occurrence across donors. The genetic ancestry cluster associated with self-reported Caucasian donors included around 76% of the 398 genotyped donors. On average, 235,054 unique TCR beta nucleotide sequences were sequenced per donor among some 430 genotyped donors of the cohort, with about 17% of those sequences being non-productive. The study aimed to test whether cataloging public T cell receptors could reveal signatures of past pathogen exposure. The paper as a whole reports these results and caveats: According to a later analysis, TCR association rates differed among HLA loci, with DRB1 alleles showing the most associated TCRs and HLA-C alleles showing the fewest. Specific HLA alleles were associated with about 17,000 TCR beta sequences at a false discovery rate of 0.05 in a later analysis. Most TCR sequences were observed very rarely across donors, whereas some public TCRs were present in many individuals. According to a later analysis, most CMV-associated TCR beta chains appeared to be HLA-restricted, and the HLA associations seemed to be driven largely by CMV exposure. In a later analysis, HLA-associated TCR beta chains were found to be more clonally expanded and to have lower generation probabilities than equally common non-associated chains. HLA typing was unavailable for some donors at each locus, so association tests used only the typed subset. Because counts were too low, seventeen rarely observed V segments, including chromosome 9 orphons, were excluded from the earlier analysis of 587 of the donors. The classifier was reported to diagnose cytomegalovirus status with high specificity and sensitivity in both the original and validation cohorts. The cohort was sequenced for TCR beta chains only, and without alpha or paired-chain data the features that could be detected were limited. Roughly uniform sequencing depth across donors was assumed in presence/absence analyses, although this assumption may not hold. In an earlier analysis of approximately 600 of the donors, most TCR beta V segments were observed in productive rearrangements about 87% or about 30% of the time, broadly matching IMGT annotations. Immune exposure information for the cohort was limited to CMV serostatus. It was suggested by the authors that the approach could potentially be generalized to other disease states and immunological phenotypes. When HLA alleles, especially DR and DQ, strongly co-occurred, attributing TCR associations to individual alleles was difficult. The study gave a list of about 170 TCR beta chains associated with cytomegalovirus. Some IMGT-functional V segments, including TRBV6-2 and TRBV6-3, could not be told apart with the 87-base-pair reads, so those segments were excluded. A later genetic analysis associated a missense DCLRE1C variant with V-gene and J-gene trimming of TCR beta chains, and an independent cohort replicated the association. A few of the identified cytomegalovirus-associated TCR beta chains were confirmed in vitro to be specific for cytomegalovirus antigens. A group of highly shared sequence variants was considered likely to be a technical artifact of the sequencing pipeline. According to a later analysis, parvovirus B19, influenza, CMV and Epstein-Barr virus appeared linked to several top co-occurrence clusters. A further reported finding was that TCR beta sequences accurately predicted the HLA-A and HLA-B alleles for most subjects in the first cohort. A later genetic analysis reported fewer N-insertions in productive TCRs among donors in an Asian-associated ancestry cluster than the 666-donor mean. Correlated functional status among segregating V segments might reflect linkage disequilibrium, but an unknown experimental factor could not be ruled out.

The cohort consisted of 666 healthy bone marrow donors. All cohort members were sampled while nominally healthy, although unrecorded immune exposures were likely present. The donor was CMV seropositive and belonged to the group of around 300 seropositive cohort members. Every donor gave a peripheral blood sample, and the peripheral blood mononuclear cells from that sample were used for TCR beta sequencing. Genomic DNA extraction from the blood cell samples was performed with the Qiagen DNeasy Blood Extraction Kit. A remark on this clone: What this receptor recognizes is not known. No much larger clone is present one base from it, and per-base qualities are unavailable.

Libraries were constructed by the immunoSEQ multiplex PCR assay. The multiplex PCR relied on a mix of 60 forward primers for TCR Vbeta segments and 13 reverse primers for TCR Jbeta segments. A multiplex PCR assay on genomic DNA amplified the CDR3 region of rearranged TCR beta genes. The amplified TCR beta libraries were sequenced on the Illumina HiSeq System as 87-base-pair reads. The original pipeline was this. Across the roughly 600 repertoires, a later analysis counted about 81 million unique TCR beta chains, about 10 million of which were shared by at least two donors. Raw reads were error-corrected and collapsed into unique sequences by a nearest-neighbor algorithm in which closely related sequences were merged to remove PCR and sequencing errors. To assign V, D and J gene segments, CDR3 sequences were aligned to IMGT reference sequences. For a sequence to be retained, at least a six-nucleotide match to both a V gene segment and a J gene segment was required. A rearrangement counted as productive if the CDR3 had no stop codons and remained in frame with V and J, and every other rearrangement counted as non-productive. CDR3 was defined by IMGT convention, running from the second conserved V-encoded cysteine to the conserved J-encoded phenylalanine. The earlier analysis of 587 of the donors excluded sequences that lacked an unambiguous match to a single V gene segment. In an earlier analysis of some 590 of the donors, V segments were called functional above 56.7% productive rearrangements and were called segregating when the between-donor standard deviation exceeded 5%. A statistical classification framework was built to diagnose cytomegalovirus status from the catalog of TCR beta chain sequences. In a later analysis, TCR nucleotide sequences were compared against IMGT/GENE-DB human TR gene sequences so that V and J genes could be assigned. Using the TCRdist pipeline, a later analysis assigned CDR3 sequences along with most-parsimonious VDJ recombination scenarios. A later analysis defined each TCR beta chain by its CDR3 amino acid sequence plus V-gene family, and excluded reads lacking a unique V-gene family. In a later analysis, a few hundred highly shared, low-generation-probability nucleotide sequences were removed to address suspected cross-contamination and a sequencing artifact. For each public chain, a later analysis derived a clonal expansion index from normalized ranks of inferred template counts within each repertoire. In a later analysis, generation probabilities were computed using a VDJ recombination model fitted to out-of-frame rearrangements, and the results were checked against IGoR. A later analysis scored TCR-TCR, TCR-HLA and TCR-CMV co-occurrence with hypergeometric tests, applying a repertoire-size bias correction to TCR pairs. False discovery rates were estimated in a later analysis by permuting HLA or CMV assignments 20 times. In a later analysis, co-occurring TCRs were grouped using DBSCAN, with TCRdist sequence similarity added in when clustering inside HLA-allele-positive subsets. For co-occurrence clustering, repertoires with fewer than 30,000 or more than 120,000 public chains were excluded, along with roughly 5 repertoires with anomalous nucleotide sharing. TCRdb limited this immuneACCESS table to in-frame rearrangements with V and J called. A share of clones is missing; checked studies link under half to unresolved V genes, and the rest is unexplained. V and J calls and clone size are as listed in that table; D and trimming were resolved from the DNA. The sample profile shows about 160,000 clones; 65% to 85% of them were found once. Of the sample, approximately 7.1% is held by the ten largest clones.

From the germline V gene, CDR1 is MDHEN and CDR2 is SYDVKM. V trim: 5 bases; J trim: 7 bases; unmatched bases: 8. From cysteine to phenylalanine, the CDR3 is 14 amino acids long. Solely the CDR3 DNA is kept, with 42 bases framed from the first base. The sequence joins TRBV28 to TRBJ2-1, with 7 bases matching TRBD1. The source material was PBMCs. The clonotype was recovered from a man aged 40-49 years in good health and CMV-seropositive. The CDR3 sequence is CASSPPDRKNEQFF. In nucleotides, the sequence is TGTGCCAGCAGTCCCCCGGACAGGAAGAATGAGCAGTTCTTC.